This TCR beta chain was captured in a study of a mutant IDH1 vaccine in newly diagnosed glioma. Study in general: Pretreatment consisted of radiotherapy, temozolomide, or both, with most receiving both.

Trimming cost V 6 bases and J 4 bases, with 13 bases left between them. Germline lookup yields CDR1 MNHEY and CDR2 SVGAGI. The CDR3 totals 14 residues. Measured with immunoSEQ multiplex PCR; TCRdb has only the in-frame clones, and not every one. Of about 98,000 clones listed, about 90% are singletons. The time point was: baseline, week 1 (first vaccination visit). Treatment specified: pre-vaccination baseline after standard-of-care therapy. The V call is TRBV6-5, the J call TRBJ2-1; D remains ambiguous. The clonotype was recovered from a woman between 50 and 59 years old with glioma. Here the sequenced sample was PBMCs, taken from a glioma patient treated with radiotherapy, temozolomide or both. The CDR3 protein is CASSQTSVYNEQFF. The CDR3 DNA is TGTGCCAGCAGCCAGACCAGCGTGTACAATGAGCAGTTCTTC.